These 24 T cell receptor beta chains came from one sample sequenced in a study of T cell changes during pregnancy in multiple sclerosis. This table comes from immunoSEQ multiplex PCR, and its TCRdb copy is limited to in-frame clones, with some not included. The sample contains tens of thousands of clones, over 80% of which appear only once. Sample: CD4+ T cells from peripheral blood mononuclear cells, taken after pregnancy. The receptors shown here come from a female donor in good health, enrolled as a control in a pregnancy study.

The chain links TRBV2 to TRBJ2-2, with 7 bases identical to TRBD2. The CDR3 extends over 15 amino acids. Germline V gene lookup returns CDR1 SNHLY and CDR2 FYNNEI. V was clipped by 7 bases and J by 3 bases; unmatched bases: 8. Here the CDR3 DNA reads TGTGCCAGCATTGGCGGGGGTCGCCACACCGGGGAGCTGTTTTTT. Translated: CASIGGGRHTGELFF.

The CDR3 protein is CASSARTGVNEKLFF. As DNA, the CDR3 is TGTGCCAGCAGCGCCAGGACAGGGGTTAATGAAAAACTGTTTTTT. The V call is TRBV9, the J call TRBJ1-4, with 9 bases matching TRBD1. The V segment lost 3 bases and the J segment 4 bases; nucleotides outside the gene matches: 4. This CDR3 region has 15 residues. Germline V gene sequence: CDR1 SGDLS, CDR2 YYNGEE.

The chain combines TRBV29-1 with TRBJ2-1; tentative D call: TRBD2 (6 bases). V dropped 2 bases and J dropped 2 bases, with 13 bases sitting between them. Germline lookup yields CDR1 SQVTM and CDR2 ANQGSEA. The CDR3 has 15 amino acids. The CDR3 spells CSVERGLLTYNEQFF. CDR3 nucleotide sequence: TGCAGCGTTGAACGGGGGTTATTAACCTACAATGAGCAGTTCTTC.

This clone has more than one count but fewer than ten. The chain combines TRBV9 with TRBJ1-6, with 7 bases identical to TRBD1. CDR1 SGDLS and CDR2 YYNGEE come from the germline V gene. Germline trimming cut 4 bases from V and 6 bases from J; bases unmatched to any gene: 7. The CDR3 sequence is 15 residues long. The CDR3 DNA follows: TGTGCCAGCAGCCGTCTTCGACAGGGTAATTCACCCCTCCACTTT. Residues: CASSRLRQGNSPLHF. The entire variable domain, with the rest obtained from reference TRBV9 and TRBJ1-6, is as follows: DSGVTQTPKHLITATGQRVTLRCSPRSGDLSVYWYQQSLDQGLQFLIQYYNGEERAKGNILERFSAQQFPDLHSELNLSSLELGDSALYFCASSRLRQGNSPLHFGNGTRLTVT.

The CDR3 sequence is CASSVAVGPGSNSPLHF. CDR3 nucleotide sequence: TGTGCCAGCAGCGTAGCCGTAGGGCCAGGGTCTAATTCACCCCTCCACTTT. The V and J genes are TRBV9 and TRBJ1-6; a possible D gene is TRBD1 (5 bases). CDR3 length: 17 amino acids. The V gene lost 0 bases and the J gene lost 6 bases, with 16 bases spanning the gap. CDR1 is SGDLS, CDR2 YYNGEE, per germline.

The chain carries TRBV9 and TRBJ1-5; perhaps TRBD1 as D (5 bases). The CDR3 consists of 13 residues. Trimming stripped 3 bases from V and 4 bases from J, with 8 bases between. CDR1 and CDR2 from the germline V gene are SGDLS and YYNGEE. The CDR3 region is CASSATVNQPQHF. The CDR3 region has the DNA TGTGCCAGCAGCGCGACAGTTAATCAGCCCCAGCATTTT.

The V call is TRBV7-9, the J call TRBJ2-2; 9 bases map to TRBD1. The CDR3 extends over 16 amino acids. Germline assignment: CDR1 SEHNR and CDR2 FQNEAQ (reference sequence). V was clipped by 4 bases and J by 6 bases; unmatched bases: 9. This CDR3 is CASSSMRTGEAGELFF. The CDR3 bases are TGTGCCAGCAGCTCGATGCGGACAGGGGAGGCCGGGGAGCTGTTTTTT. Filled out from reference TRBV7-9 and TRBJ2-2, the complete variable domain reads DTGVSQNPRHKITKRGQNVTFRCDPISEHNRLYWYRQTLGQGPEFLTYFQNEAQLEKSRLLSDRFSAERPKGSFSTLEIQRTEQGDSAMYLCASSSMRTGEAGELFFGEGSRLTVL.

This clone was counted a single time. The V gene is TRBV5-6, the J gene TRBJ2-4; TRBD2 aligns across 7 bases. J gave up 0 bases and V 4 bases, and 10 bases lay outside the gene matches. This CDR3 comprises 17 residues. Germline CDR1 and CDR2: SGHDT and YYEEEE. CDR3 loop: CASSGGGSGLAKNIQYF. CDR3 coding DNA: TGTGCCAGCAGCGGGGGAGGTAGCGGGCTAGCCAAAAACATTCAGTACTTC.

This clone was seen a single time. This chain connects TRBV25-1 to TRBJ2-7; 8 nucleotides match TRBD1. This CDR3 spans 13 amino acids. V shed 10 bases and J 3 bases; nucleotides not matched to a gene: 8. Germline V gives CDR1 MGHDK, CDR2 SYGVNS. CDR3 amino acids: CATRGQAIYEQYF. DNA for the CDR3: TGTGCCACCCGGGGACAGGCTATCTACGAGCAGTACTTC.

The J gene is TRBJ1-5, the V gene TRBV7-8, with 9 bases fitting TRBD1. Germline CDR1 and CDR2: SGHVS and FQNEAQ. The length of the CDR3 is 14 residues. V dropped 5 bases and J dropped 9; count of bases not matched to a gene: 8. CDR3 nucleotides: TGTGCCAGCAGCAACCGACAGGGGGGTTTGCCCCAGCATTTT. Translation: CASSNRQGGLPQHF.

The chain combines TRBV7-2 with TRBJ1-5; a possible D gene is TRBD1 (5 bases). Germline values: CDR1 SGHTA, CDR2 FQGNSA. With 1 base removed from V and 4 bases from J, the gap between germline ends came to 14 bases. The CDR3 extends over 16 amino acids. CDR3 residues: CASSLGSAGRNQPQHF. In DNA, the CDR3 is TGTGCCAGCAGCTTAGGGTCGGCAGGGAGGAATCAGCCCCAGCATTTT. Drawing the rest from reference TRBV7-2 and TRBJ1-5, the complete variable domain is GAGVSQSPSNKVTEKGKDVELRCDPISGHTALYWYRQSLGQGLEFLIYFQGNSAPDKSGLPSDRFSAERTGGSVSTLTIQRTQQEDSAVYLCASSLGSAGRNQPQHFGDGTRLSIL.

The chain has TRBV9 and TRBJ1-6, with 10 bases aligning to TRBD1. The CDR3 extends over 16 amino acids. Germline V lookup: CDR1 SGDLS, CDR2 YYNGEE. The V gene end was trimmed by 4 bases and the J gene end by 7 bases; junction bases not matched to a gene: 8. The CDR3 DNA is TGTGCCAGCAGCTCACAACAGGGACAGGGGAATTCACCCCTCCACTTT. It encodes CASSSQQGQGNSPLHF.

The genes are TRBV7-6 and TRBJ1-4; D not resolved. Germline V gives CDR1 SGHVS, CDR2 FNYEAQ. Trimming took off 0 bases at V and 2 bases at J, with 7 bases between the two ends. This CDR3 is built from 15 residues. This CDR3 reads CASSLAPFTNEKLFF. CDR3 sequence (DNA): TGTGCCAGCAGCTTAGCCCCCTTCACTAATGAAAAACTGTTTTTT.

The V call is TRBV4-3, the J call TRBJ2-5; D not resolved. The CDR3 sequence is 15 residues long. Trimming removed 0 bases at V and 5 bases at J, with 13 bases between. CDR1 and CDR2 (germline): LGHNA, YSLEER. The CDR3 region has the DNA TGCGCCAGCAGCCAAGAGCCTCCAAGCGAGGAGACCCAGTACTTC. Protein: CASSQEPPSEETQYF.

This rearrangement joins TRBV4-2 to TRBJ1-1; 7 bases are a match to TRBD1. The trim removed 4 bases at V and 0 bases at J, leaving 8 bases unmatched. The V gene's germline CDR1 is LGHNA and CDR2 YNFKEQ. CDR3 length: 16 amino acids. The CDR3 loop reads CASSPTRGQLNTEAFF. The CDR3 DNA reads TGTGCCAGCAGCCCTACGAGGGGACAGTTGAACACTGAAGCTTTCTTT.

The chain is built from TRBV6-1 and TRBJ1-2; no clear D gene. Looked up from germline, CDR1 is MNHNS and CDR2 is SASEGT. CDR3 length: 11 amino acids. With 8 bases removed from V and 8 bases from J, the gap between germline ends came to 12 bases. CDR3 in DNA: TGTGCCAGCTGGAGGGATCGCGGCTACACCTTC. Residues: CASWRDRGYTF.

The count of this clone is one. The J gene is TRBJ2-7, the V gene TRBV27, with D maybe TRBD2 (6 bases). The germline gives CDR1 MNHEY, CDR2 SMNVEV (reference sequence). The germline V and J ends were trimmed by 3 bases and 2 bases, with 14 bases remaining between them. CDR3 length: 15 residues. The CDR3 here is CASSLTAGWAYEQYF. CDR3 DNA sequence: TGTGCCAGCAGTTTGACCGCGGGGTGGGCCTACGAGCAGTACTTC.

This clone appeared a few times. The genes are TRBV7-2 and TRBJ1-6; 7 bases agree with TRBD1. CDR3 length: 13 residues. V dropped 8 bases and J dropped 4; count of bases not matched to a gene: 2. The germline CDR1 and CDR2 sequences are SGHTA and FQGNSA. CDR3 amino acids: CASGTEYNSPLHF. CDR3 coding DNA: TGTGCCAGCGGGACAGAGTATAATTCACCCCTCCACTTT.

The gene calls are TRBV2 and TRBJ2-2; D is unresolved. Germline V gene sequence: CDR1 SNHLY, CDR2 FYNNEI. This CDR3 spans 14 amino acids. Trimming stripped 1 base from V and 1 base from J, with 4 bases between. CDR3 DNA sequence: TGTGCCAGCAGTGAAGGACTGAACACCGGGGAGCTGTTTTTT. This encodes CASSEGLNTGELFF.

With respect to this clone: At one boundary the junction diverges from the germline segment, which might be a read error. Other DNA sequences in this sample translate to the same CDR3. This chain uses TRBV6-5 with TRBJ1-5; no clear D. Germline V gives CDR1 MNHEY, CDR2 SVGAGI. The length of the CDR3 is 16 residues. The CDR3 DNA reads TGTGCCAGTAGTTACTCATTCCAATCAAGCAATCAGCCCCAGCATTTT. Protein product: CASSYSFQSSNQPQHF.

The CDR3 DNA is TGTGCCAGCAGCTCTGCGACAGGGGAGGAGTATGGCTACACCTTC. It specifies CASSSATGEEYGYTF. The chain has TRBV5-4 and TRBJ1-2; 8 positions agree with TRBD1. The CDR3 totals 15 residues. Trimming removed 3 bases from V and 5 bases from J; junction bases left unmatched: 9. The V gene's germline CDR1 is SGHNT and CDR2 YYREEE (reference sequence).

The rearrangement links TRBV4-2 to TRBJ1-6, with a possible D match to TRBD1 (5 bases). The V and J ends lost 5 bases and 6 bases respectively, with 14 bases between them. CDR3 length: 15 amino acids. Germline V gene lookup returns CDR1 LGHNA and CDR2 YNFKEQ. The CDR3 coding sequence is TGTGCCAGCAGCGAAGGACAAATTCCTAATTCACCCCTCCACTTT. This translates into CASSEGQIPNSPLHF.

The CDR3 DNA sequence: TGTGCCAGCAGCTCGACAGGGAGCTCCTACGAGCAGTACTTC. Translated: CASSSTGSSYEQYF. This rearrangement joins TRBV7-8 to TRBJ2-7; 7 bases are a match to TRBD1. The CDR3 is 14 residues long. V was pared by 4 bases and J by 0 bases, with 3 bases of the junction left unmatched. Germline V gives CDR1 SGHVS, CDR2 FQNEAQ.

The chain joins TRBV2 to TRBJ2-3, with D unclear. Germline CDR1 and CDR2: SNHLY and FYNNEI. V was trimmed by 2 bases and J by 2 bases, leaving 5 bases between them. The CDR3 length is 13 residues. The chain's CDR3 is CASSEPFTDTQYF. CDR3 sequence (DNA): TGTGCCAGCAGTGAACCCTTCACAGATACGCAGTATTTT.